These T cell receptor beta chains were read from a single sample in a study of cytomegalovirus exposure and HLA in healthy donors. Using immunoSEQ multiplex PCR, the repertoire was profiled, and TCRdb retains in-frame clones only, with some absent. Of some 90,000 clones listed, roughly three quarters are singletons. Material: PBMCs. The receptors were gathered from a man aged 25 to 45 in good health and CMV-seronegative. CDR3s include the opening cysteine and the closing phenylalanine or tryptophan. A D gene is named only where the DNA matches it firmly. Clone size is stated in some rows and not others, as once, few, many or a class when expanded.

J,D,size,V,length,DNA,CDR3
TRBJ1-2,.,.,TRBV19,13,TGTGCCAGTAGTTGGGGCAGGACCTATGGCTACACCTTC,CASSWGRTYGYTF
TRBJ2-3,.,few,TRBV28,18,TGTGCCAGCAGTTTTGTCAGGCAGCACCCTCCGAAGACAGATACGCAGTATTTT,CASSFVRQHPPKTDTQYF
TRBJ1-6,.,.,TRBV6-5,14,TGTGCCAGCAGGGGGCCTCGGCATAATTCACCCCTCCACTTT,CASRGPRHNSPLHF
TRBJ1-2,TRBD1,.,TRBV7-2,15,TGTGCCAGCAGCACCCGACAGGGGGCGGACTATGGCTACACCTTC,CASSTRQGADYGYTF
TRBJ2-7,.,.,TRBV5-1,11,TGCGCCAGCAGCGACAGTTACGAGCAGTACTTC,CASSDSYEQYF
TRBJ2-7,TRBD1,.,TRBV6-1,13,TGTGCCACCCACAGGGGCTCCGTCTACGAGCAGTACTTC,CATHRGSVYEQYF
TRBJ2-7,TRBD1,once,TRBV5-1,17,TGCGCCAGCAGCTTGGGTCCGGCGGGACAGGGCCCGGGAGGGCAGTACTTC,CASSLGPAGQGPGGQYF
TRBJ1-3,TRBD1,.,TRBV9,16,TGTGCCAGCAGCGTAGGAGGGACAGGGCTTGGAAACACCATATATTTT,CASSVGGTGLGNTIYF
TRBJ1-2,.,.,TRBV28,15,TGTGCCAGCAGATTTAAGGGCAGGGGTAGATATGGCTACACCTTC,CASRFKGRGRYGYTF
TRBJ2-2,TRBD2,.,TRBV5-6,16,TGTGCCAGCAGCCCTTTAGGCGGGGGATTCACCGGGGAGCTGTTTTTT,CASSPLGGGFTGELFF
TRBJ2-5,TRBD2,.,TRBV5-1,17,TGCGCCAGCAGCCCACAAACCGGGACTAGCGGGGGCGAGACCCAGTACTTC,CASSPQTGTSGGETQYF
TRBJ1-1,.,.,TRBV4-3,17,TGCGCCAGCAGCCAATCTTATTCGTCGCAGAAAAACACTGAAGCTTTCTTT,CASSQSYSSQKNTEAFF
TRBJ1-5,.,.,TRBV5-1,14,TGCGCCAGCAGCTTGCAAGGGGGGGGTCAGCCCCAGCATTTT,CASSLQGGGQPQHF
TRBJ2-7,.,.,TRBV19,13,TGTGCCAGTAGTGAGGGCAGGGGCTACGAGCAGTACTTC,CASSEGRGYEQYF
TRBJ1-1,.,few,TRBV5-1,14,TGCGCCAGCAGCCGATCCGCGGCTGCCACTGAAGCTTTCTTT,CASSRSAAATEAFF
TRBJ2-5,TRBD2,.,TRBV30,12,TGTGCCTGGAACGGGGGGTATGAGACCCAGTACTTC,CAWNGGYETQYF
TRBJ2-5,TRBD1,.,TRBV15,15,TGTGCCACCAGCAGGAACAGGGGGTCGCAAGAGACCCAGTACTTC,CATSRNRGSQETQYF
TRBJ1-1,TRBD1,few,TRBV28,17,TGTGCCAGCAGTTTATGGGGGACAGGGGGATTTCGCACTGAAGCTTTCTTT,CASSLWGTGGFRTEAFF
TRBJ2-7,TRBD1,.,TRBV6-1,14,TGTGCCAGCAGCCGGGACAGGGTTCCCCCTGAGCAGTACTTC,CASSRDRVPPEQYF
TRBJ2-2,.,.,TRBV27,13,TGTGCCAGCAGTTTTAAGGCGGTCGGGGAGCTGTTTTTT,CASSFKAVGELFF
TRBJ1-2,TRBD1,.,TRBV2,16,TGTGCCACCCCAAAGGGACAGGGCGGAAGGGTTTATGGCTACACCTTC,CATPKGQGGRVYGYTF
TRBJ1-6,.,.,TRBV5-8,16,TGTGCCAGCAGCCGTCAGGGGAACTCCTATAATTCACCCCTCCACTTT,CASSRQGNSYNSPLHF
TRBJ1-1,TRBD1,.,TRBV9,15,TGTGCCAGCAGCGGCCCGGGACAGGGACCTCTTCAACCGTTCTTT,CASSGPGQGPLQPFF
TRBJ1-1,.,.,TRBV29-1,11,TGCAGCGTTGAGGGCAGGGCTGAAGCTTTCTTT,CSVEGRAEAFF
TRBJ1-6,TRBD1,once,TRBV7-9,16,TGTGCCAGCAGCTCCTGGACAGGGGGACCAAATTCACCCCTCCACTTT,CASSSWTGGPNSPLHF
TRBJ1-5,.,.,TRBV4-2,13,TGTGCCAGCAGCCAAGACGGTGGTCAGCCCCAGCATTTT,CASSQDGGQPQHF
TRBJ1-3,.,.,TRBV29-1,15,TGCAGCGTTGAAGACAGGGGCACTTCTGGAAACACCATATATTTT,CSVEDRGTSGNTIYF
TRBJ1-1,.,few,TRBV15,13,TGTGCCACCAGCAGAGATCAGGGCCCTGAAGCTTTCTTT,CATSRDQGPEAFF
TRBJ2-7,TRBD1,.,TRBV7-8,17,TGTGCCAGCAGCTTAGATCGCGCACAGGGGTTCTCCTACGAGCAGTACTTC,CASSLDRAQGFSYEQYF
TRBJ2-2,.,once,TRBV5-8,15,TGTGCCAGCAGCTTGGGGGCAGTGAACACCGGGGAGCTGTTTTTT,CASSLGAVNTGELFF
TRBJ2-6,.,.,TRBV5-1,16,TGCGCCAGCAGCTTGGACGGGGGCTCTGGGGCCAACGTCCTGACTTTC,CASSLDGGSGANVLTF
TRBJ2-5,TRBD2,.,TRBV10-3,16,TGTGCCATCAGTGAGGGGCGGGGGGGAATCCAAGAGACCCAGTACTTC,CAISEGRGGIQETQYF
TRBJ1-4,.,.,TRBV5-6,15,TGTGCCAGCAGCTTACCGGGACAAGACAATGAAAAACTGTTTTTT,CASSLPGQDNEKLFF
TRBJ2-5,TRBD1,few,TRBV18,15,TGTGCCAGCTCTCCCGGGACAGGGTGGGAAGAGACCCAGTACTTC,CASSPGTGWEETQYF
TRBJ2-7,TRBD1,.,TRBV2,13,TGTGCCAGCACCAGGGACAGGGGCTACGAGCAGTACTTC,CASTRDRGYEQYF
TRBJ2-7,.,.,TRBV5-6,12,TGTGCCAGCAGCTTGGCGGGGGACGAGCAGTACTTC,CASSLAGDEQYF
TRBJ1-1,.,.,TRBV6-1,15,TGTGCCAGCAGTGCCCCCGCAGGGCCGAACACTGAAGCTTTCTTT,CASSAPAGPNTEAFF
TRBJ1-2,.,.,TRBV5-8,11,TGTGCCAGCAGCTTTTCGCAGGGCTACACCTTC,CASSFSQGYTF
TRBJ1-5,.,few,TRBV6-1,14,TGTGCCAGCAGGGACCCGGCCGGACAGTTGGCCCAGCATTTT,CASRDPAGQLAQHF
TRBJ1-2,.,.,TRBV7-9,14,TGTGCCAGCAAAAAGGAGGGGCCAAACTATGGCTACACCTTC,CASKKEGPNYGYTF
TRBJ1-2,.,.,TRBV6-1,14,TGTGCCAGCAGTGCGGCAGGGGCTAACTATGGCTACACCTTC,CASSAAGANYGYTF
TRBJ1-5,.,.,TRBV2,15,TGTGCCAGCAGTGAAGTTTCAGGGGAGTATCAGCCCCAGCATTTT,CASSEVSGEYQPQHF
TRBJ2-7,TRBD1,.,TRBV6-5,16,TGTGCCAGCAGTTACTTTGGACAGGGGAGATCCTACGAGCAGTACTTC,CASSYFGQGRSYEQYF
TRBJ2-7,TRBD1,once,TRBV4-2,14,TGTGCCAGCAGACGGGACAGCGAGGCGTACGAGCAGTACTTC,CASRRDSEAYEQYF
TRBJ1-6,.,.,TRBV19,16,TGTGCCAGTAGTACCCCTGACTTACCCTATAATTCACCCCTCCACTTT,CASSTPDLPYNSPLHF
TRBJ2-5,.,.,TRBV9,13,TGTGCCAGCAGCGGTCAGGTCCAAGAGACCCAGTACTTC,CASSGQVQETQYF
TRBJ1-1,TRBD1,.,TRBV27,15,TGTGCCAGCATTCCTACGGGACAGGGGAACACTGAAGCTTTCTTT,CASIPTGQGNTEAFF
TRBJ1-1,.,.,TRBV2,11,TGTGCCAGCAGTCCCGACAGGGAAGCTTTCTTT,CASSPDREAFF
TRBJ1-5,.,.,TRBV7-8,15,TGTGCCAGCAGCTTAGATGAACAGGGCTCTACAGCCCAGCATTTT,CASSLDEQGSTAQHF
TRBJ2-3,TRBD2,.,TRBV5-6,15,TGTGCCAGCAGTTATTTAGCGGGGAGCACAGATACGCAGTATTTT,CASSYLAGSTDTQYF
TRBJ1-6,TRBD1,.,TRBV27,15,TGTGCCAGCAGGTCCAACAGGGGGCAAAATTCACCCCTCCACTTT,CASRSNRGQNSPLHF
TRBJ1-2,.,once,TRBV25-1,15,TGTGCCAGCAGCGCCCCCGGGTCCCCGGACTATGGCTACACCTTC,CASSAPGSPDYGYTF
TRBJ2-1,TRBD1,.,TRBV13,16,TGTGCCAGCAGCTTAGGCGGGGGACAGGGCCTCAATGAGCAGTTCTTC,CASSLGGGQGLNEQFF